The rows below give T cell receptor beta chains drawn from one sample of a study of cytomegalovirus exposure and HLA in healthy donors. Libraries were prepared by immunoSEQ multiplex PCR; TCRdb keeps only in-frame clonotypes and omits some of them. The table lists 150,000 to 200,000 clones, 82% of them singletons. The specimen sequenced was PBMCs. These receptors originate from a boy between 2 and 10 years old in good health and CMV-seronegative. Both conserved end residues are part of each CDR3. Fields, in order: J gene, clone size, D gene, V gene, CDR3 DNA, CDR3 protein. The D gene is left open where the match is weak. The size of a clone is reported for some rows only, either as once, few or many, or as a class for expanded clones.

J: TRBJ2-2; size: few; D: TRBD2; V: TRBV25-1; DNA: TGTGCCAGCAGTGGACTAGCGGGGGCCACCGGGGAGCTGTTTTTT; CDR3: CASSGLAGATGELFF
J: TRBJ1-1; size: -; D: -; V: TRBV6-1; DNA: TGTGCCAGCAGTGAAGAAGTAGCGGGGAACCCTGAAGCTTTCTTT; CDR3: CASSEEVAGNPEAFF
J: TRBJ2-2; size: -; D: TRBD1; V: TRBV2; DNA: TGTGCCAGCAGGTTGGACAGGGGCACCGGGGAGCTGTTTTTT; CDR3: CASRLDRGTGELFF
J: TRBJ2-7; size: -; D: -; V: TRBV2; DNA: TGTGCCAGCAGTGAAGGCCCCGTAGATTACGAGCAGTACTTC; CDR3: CASSEGPVDYEQYF
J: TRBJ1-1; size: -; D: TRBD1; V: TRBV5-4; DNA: TGTGCCAGCAGCCCATCCGCAGGGGGCACTGAAGCTTTCTTT; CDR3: CASSPSAGGTEAFF
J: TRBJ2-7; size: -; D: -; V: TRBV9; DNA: TGTGCCAGCAGCGCCGAACCCCAAATTAGGGGCGAGCAGTACTTC; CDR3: CASSAEPQIRGEQYF
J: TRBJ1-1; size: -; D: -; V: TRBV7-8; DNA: TGTGCCAGCAGCTGGCCACAGAACACTGAAGCTTTCTTT; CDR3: CASSWPQNTEAFF
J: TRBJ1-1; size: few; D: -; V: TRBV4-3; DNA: TGCGCCAGCAGCGACGGCGGGAACACTGAAGCTTTCTTT; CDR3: CASSDGGNTEAFF
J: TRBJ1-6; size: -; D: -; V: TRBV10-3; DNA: TGTGCCATCAGCAAAGGACAGAGCTCCTATAATTCACCCCTCCACTTT; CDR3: CAISKGQSSYNSPLHF
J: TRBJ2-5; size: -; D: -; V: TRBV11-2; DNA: TGTGCCAGCAGCGGGGGGGCCTTTGAGACCCAGTACTTC; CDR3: CASSGGAFETQYF
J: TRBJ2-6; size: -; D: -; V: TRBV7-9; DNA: TGTTCCAGCAGCCGCCTGACTTTC; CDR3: CSSSRLTF
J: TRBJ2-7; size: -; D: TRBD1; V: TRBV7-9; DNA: TGTTCCAGCAGCTTAGTGGGACAGTCCTCCTACGAGCAGTACTTC; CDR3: CSSSLVGQSSYEQYF
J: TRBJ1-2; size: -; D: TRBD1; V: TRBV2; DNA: TGTGCCAGCTCGGGACAGGGCGTGCGGGGCTACACCTTC; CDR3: CASSGQGVRGYTF
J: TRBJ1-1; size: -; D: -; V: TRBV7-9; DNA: TGTTCCAGCAGCTTAGCGGGAGGGATGAACACTGAAGCTTTCTTT; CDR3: CSSSLAGGMNTEAFF
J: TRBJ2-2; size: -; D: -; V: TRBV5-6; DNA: TGTGCCAGCAGCTCCCCCGACAGGTTACTTAACACCGGGGAGCTGTTTTTT; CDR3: CASSSPDRLLNTGELFF
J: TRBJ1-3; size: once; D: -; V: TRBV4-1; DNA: TGCGCCAGCAGCCAAGGGGCAGGCGTCTCTGGAAACACCATATATTTT; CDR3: CASSQGAGVSGNTIYF
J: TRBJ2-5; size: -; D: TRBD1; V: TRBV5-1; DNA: TGCGCCAGCAGGTCGGGACAGTCAGGGGAGACCCAGTACTTC; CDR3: CASRSGQSGETQYF
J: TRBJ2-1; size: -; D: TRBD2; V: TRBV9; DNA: TGTGCCAGCAGCGTGACTAGCGGGGGGGCCAATGAGCAGTTCTTC; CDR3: CASSVTSGGANEQFF
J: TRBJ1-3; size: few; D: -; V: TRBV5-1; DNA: TGCGCCAGCAGCCCGGATGGGGCCTCCGGACGGTCCATATATTTT; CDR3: CASSPDGASGRSIYF
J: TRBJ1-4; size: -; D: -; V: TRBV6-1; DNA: TGTGCCAGCAGTGAGGGCTTATTGAATGAAAAACTGTTTTTT; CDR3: CASSEGLLNEKLFF
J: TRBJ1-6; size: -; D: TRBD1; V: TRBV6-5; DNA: TGTGCCAGCAGGCCAATCGGGACAGGGGGTTCACCCCTCCACTTT; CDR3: CASRPIGTGGSPLHF
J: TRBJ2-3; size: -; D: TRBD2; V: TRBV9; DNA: TGTGCCAGCAGCCCTAGCGGGGGGAGCACAGATACGCAGTATTTT; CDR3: CASSPSGGSTDTQYF
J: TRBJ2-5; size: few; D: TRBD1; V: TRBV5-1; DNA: TGCGCCAGCAGCCCGATGACAGGGATCGAGACCCAGTACTTC; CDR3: CASSPMTGIETQYF
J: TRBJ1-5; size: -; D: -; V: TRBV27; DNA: TGTGCCAGCAGTTTATTTGCAGGGGCCGGGCAGCCCCAGCATTTT; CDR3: CASSLFAGAGQPQHF
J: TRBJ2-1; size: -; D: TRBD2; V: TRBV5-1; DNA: TGCGCCAGCAGCCACCCGTGGACTAGCGGGGGGGACAATGAGCAGTTCTTC; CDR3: CASSHPWTSGGDNEQFF
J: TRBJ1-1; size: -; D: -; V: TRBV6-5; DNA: TGTGCCAGCAGTCCAGGGGAAAGAGGTACTGAAGCTTTCTTT; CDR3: CASSPGERGTEAFF
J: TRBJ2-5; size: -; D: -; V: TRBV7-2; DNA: TGTGCCAGCAGCTTAGTAGGTCGCGGGCAAGAGACCCAGTACTTC; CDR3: CASSLVGRGQETQYF
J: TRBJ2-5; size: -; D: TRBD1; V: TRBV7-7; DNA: TGTGCTAGCAGCAGCTCGACAGGGTTAGAGACCCAGTACTTC; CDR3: CASSSSTGLETQYF
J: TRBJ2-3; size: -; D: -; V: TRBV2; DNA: TGTGCCAGCAGTGAAAGATCGGCAGGGGAGTGGGATACGCAGTATTTT; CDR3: CASSERSAGEWDTQYF
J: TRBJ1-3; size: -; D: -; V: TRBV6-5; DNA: TGTGCCAGCAGTTCTCTGACAGGTGGAAACACCATATATTTT; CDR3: CASSSLTGGNTIYF
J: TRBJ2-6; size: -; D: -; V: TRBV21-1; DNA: TGTGCCAGCAGCAACTTAACAGGGGGAGGGAAGGTCTCTGGGGCCAACGTCCTGACTTTC; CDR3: CASSNLTGGGKVSGANVLTF
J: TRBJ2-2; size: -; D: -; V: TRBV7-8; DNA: TGTGCCAGCAGCGCCTCGAGTACCGGGGAGCTGTTTTTT; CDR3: CASSASSTGELFF
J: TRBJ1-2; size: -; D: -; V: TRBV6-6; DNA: TGTGCCAGCACCCGGTCCGGGAACTATGGCTACACCTTC; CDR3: CASTRSGNYGYTF
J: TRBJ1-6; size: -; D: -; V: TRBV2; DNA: TGTGCCAGCAATGATGAAGGGACTGATACTTCACCCCTCCACTTT; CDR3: CASNDEGTDTSPLHF
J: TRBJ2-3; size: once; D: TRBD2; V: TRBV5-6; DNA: TGTGCCAGCAGCAAGAGGACTAGCAGGGAGGCAGATACGCAGTATTTT; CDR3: CASSKRTSREADTQYF